This TCR beta chain was profiled in a study of T cell changes during pregnancy in multiple sclerosis. This CDR3 has 15 amino acids. V was clipped by 1 base and J by 8 bases, with 15 bases between them. The V gene's germline CDR1 is SGHTA and CDR2 FQGNSA. Assay: immunoSEQ multiplex PCR; the TCRdb copy retains only in-frame clones and omits some. The table shows 40,000 to 50,000 clones, with just over 90% occurring only once. This material consisted of CD8+ T cells from peripheral blood mononuclear cells, taken after pregnancy. The chain recombines TRBV7-2 with TRBJ2-1; D may be TRBD2 (6 bases). The clonotype comes from a female donor with multiple sclerosis, enrolled in a pregnancy study. The CDR3 region has the DNA TGTGCCAGCAGCTTAGAGGGGTCCCCGGGGGATGAGCAGTTCTTC. This codes for CASSLEGSPGDEQFF. The full variable domain, rest sourced from reference TRBV7-2 and TRBJ2-1, is GAGVSQSPSNKVTEKGKDVELRCDPISGHTALYWYRQSLGQGLEFLIYFQGNSAPDKSGLPSDRFSAERTGGSVSTLTIQRTQQEDSAVYLCASSLEGSPGDEQFFGPGTRLTVL.